This T cell receptor beta chain was captured by sequencing in a study of preoperative IRX-2 immunotherapy in early breast cancer. Treatment meaning: preoperative locoregional IRX-2 cytokine immunotherapy. Preoperative locoregional IRX-2 cytokine immunotherapy was tested in the phase Ib source study. Assay used: immunoSEQ multiplex PCR; TCRdb lists only in-frame clones, some missing. The table includes some 22,000 clones, 85% to 90% detected once. CDR3 length equals 15 residues. The germline CDR1 and CDR2 sequences are SGHDN and FVKESK. V gave up 3 bases and J gave up 5 bases, with 13 bases separating them. This clone is a singleton in its sample.

The source was tumor tissue, collected after IRX-2 immunotherapy. The clonotype was recovered from a human donor with breast cancer. V and J are TRBV14 and TRBJ2-2, with a weak D call TRBD2 (5 bases). DNA for the CDR3: TGTGCCAGCAGCCATTTCGGGAAGGTAACCGGGGAGCTGTTTTTT. Translated: CASSHFGKVTGELFF.